This passage covers 28 T cell receptor beta chains from one sample sequenced in a study of cytomegalovirus exposure and HLA in healthy donors. PCR employed 60 Vbeta and 13 Jbeta primers. The data were produced by immunoSEQ multiplex PCR, yet TCRdb's version contains in-frame clones alone and is incomplete. The sample has about 170,000 clones. The source material was PBMCs. These TCRs come from a woman aged 55 to 70 in good health and CMV-seronegative.

The rearrangement links TRBV18 to TRBJ2-2, with D unresolved. The CDR3 covers 12 residues. V was cut by 2 bases and J by 6 bases, with 4 bases left in between. Germline V CDR1 and CDR2: KGHSH, LQKENI. This CDR3 reads CASSPAAGELFF. In DNA form, the CDR3 reads TGTGCCAGCTCACCAGCAGCCGGGGAGCTGTTTTTT.

The rearrangement uses TRBV6-5 and TRBJ1-4; D remains unclear. Germline values: CDR1 MNHEY, CDR2 SVGAGI. This CDR3 is built from 16 residues. Trimming stripped 0 bases from V and 1 base from J, with 9 bases between. CDR3 residues: CASSYSSAGTNEKLFF. In DNA, the CDR3 is TGTGCCAGCAGTTACTCGAGTGCGGGAACTAATGAAAAACTGTTTTTT.

This chain uses TRBV2 with TRBJ2-5; D perhaps matches TRBD1 (5 bases). Germline CDR1 reads SNHLY; CDR2 reads FYNNEI. V was shortened by 7 bases and J by 4 bases, with 13 bases between the two germline ends. CDR3 length equals 13 residues. Written as DNA, the CDR3 is TGTGCCAGCAAGAGATCTAGGGGAGAGACCCAGTACTTC. Residues: CASKRSRGETQYF.

This sequence joins TRBV19 and TRBJ2-1; possibly TRBD1 for D (6 bases). CDR3 length: 13 residues. Germline V CDR1 and CDR2: LNHDA, SQIVND (reference sequence). The V end lost 5 bases, the J end lost 10 bases, and 15 bases lay between the germline ends. The CDR3 region has the DNA TGTGCCAGTAGTTGGGCTAGGGGGTTGGAGCAGTTCTTC. Amino acids: CASSWARGLEQFF.

This rearrangement joins TRBV2 to TRBJ2-2; maybe TRBD2 (5 bases). Trimming left V 6 bases short and J 0 bases short, with 8 bases between. CDR3 size: 14 residues. Looked up from germline, CDR1 is SNHLY and CDR2 is FYNNEI. The chain's CDR3 is CASRRAANTGELFF. For the CDR3, the DNA is TGTGCCAGCAGGAGGGCAGCGAACACCGGGGAGCTGTTTTTT.

The CDR3 region is CASSLAQITGELFF. The CDR3 bases are TGTGCCAGCAGCTTGGCACAAATCACCGGGGAGCTGTTTTTT. The genes are TRBV5-6 and TRBJ2-2; D is undetermined. The CDR3 contains 14 residues. The germline gives CDR1 SGHDT, CDR2 YYEEEE. The V end lost 0 bases, the J end lost 4 bases, and 7 bases lay between the germline ends.

The chain links TRBV2 to TRBJ2-2; 9 bases match TRBD1. Germline V CDR1 and CDR2: SNHLY, FYNNEI. The trim removed 6 bases at V and 0 bases at J, leaving 2 bases unmatched. This CDR3 is 15 amino acids long. The CDR3 sequence: CASRDRGTNTGELFF. In DNA, the CDR3 is TGTGCCAGCAGAGACAGGGGGACGAACACCGGGGAGCTGTTTTTT.

The chain uses TRBV27 and TRBJ1-4; 9 bases are shared with TRBD1. Germline V gene sequence: CDR1 MNHEY, CDR2 SMNVEV (reference sequence). The CDR3 runs to 15 residues. With V trimmed by 6 bases and J by 3 bases, 5 bases remained unmatched. Here the CDR3 reads CASRGQGLANEKLFF. The CDR3 DNA reads as TGTGCCAGCAGAGGACAGGGGTTAGCTAATGAAAAACTGTTTTTT.

The chain is built from TRBV5-1 and TRBJ2-1; perhaps TRBD1 as D (5 bases). Between the trimmed V and J ends, which lost 0 bases and 4 bases, there was a span of 8 bases. Per the germline V gene, CDR1 is SGHRS and CDR2 is YFSETQ. The CDR3 is 14 residues long. The CDR3 region has the DNA TGCGCCAGCAGCTTGGGACAGAAATACAATGAGCAGTTCTTC. Amino acid sequence: CASSLGQKYNEQFF.

This chain joins TRBV27 and TRBJ2-7; the D is unclear. V lost 8 bases to trimming and J lost 1 base, with 12 bases between them. CDR3 size: 13 residues. Germline CDR1 MNHEY, CDR2 SMNVEV (reference sequence). The CDR3 protein is CASALDISYEQYF. The CDR3 region has the DNA TGTGCCAGCGCGTTAGATATTTCCTACGAGCAGTACTTC.

CDR3 in DNA: TGTGCCACCAGCAGAGTCGACGGGGCAGATACGCAGTATTTT. Its translation: CATSRVDGADTQYF. The rearrangement links TRBV15 to TRBJ2-3; D possibly corresponds to TRBD2 (5 bases). This CDR3 has 14 amino acids. In germline, CDR1 is LNHNV, CDR2 YYDKDF (reference sequence). Trimming took 1 base from V and 4 from J, leaving 9 bases between them.

The chain recombines TRBV5-1 with TRBJ2-1; 9 bases fit TRBD2. CDR3 length: 16 amino acids. Germline trimming cut 5 bases from V and 0 bases from J; bases unmatched to any gene: 6. Germline V gene lookup returns CDR1 SGHRS and CDR2 YFSETQ. The CDR3 nucleotides are TGCGCCAGCAGGGCTAGCGGGACGAGCTCCTACAATGAGCAGTTCTTC. Amino acid sequence: CASRASGTSSYNEQFF.

The chain links TRBV7-9 to TRBJ2-2, with 7 bases lining up with TRBD1. The germline CDR1 and CDR2 sequences are SEHNR and FQNEAQ (reference sequence). This CDR3 has 18 amino acids. Trimming cost V 5 bases and J 4 bases; bases outside gene matches: 16. CDR3 loop: CASSPLRLDRASTGELFF. The CDR3 nucleotides are TGTGCCAGCAGCCCACTTAGGCTTGACAGGGCTAGCACCGGGGAGCTGTTTTTT.

This chain links TRBV18 with TRBJ2-1, with D possibly being TRBD1 (5 bases). Germline V CDR1 and CDR2: KGHSH, LQKENI. Trimming stripped 3 bases from V and 9 bases from J, with 18 bases between. The CDR3 has 15 amino acids. CDR3 in amino acids: CASSPDIPSIGEQFF. The CDR3 DNA sequence: TGTGCCAGCTCACCGGACATTCCCTCCATTGGTGAGCAGTTCTTC. The full variable domain, in which reference TRBV18 and TRBJ2-1 provide the parts outside the CDR3, is NAGVMQNPRHLVRRRGQEARLRCSPMKGHSHVYWYRQLPEEGLKFMVYLQKENIIDESGMPKERFSAEFPKEGPSILRIQQVVRGDSAAYFCASSPDIPSIGEQFFGPGTRLTVL.

The V call is TRBV9, the J call TRBJ2-7, with D possibly being TRBD1 (5 bases). CDR1 and CDR2 (germline): SGDLS, YYNGEE. The CDR3 is 15 residues long. Trimming cost V 2 bases and J 6 bases, with 18 bases left between them. The CDR3 loop is CASSVDPTGPGEQYF. Here the CDR3 DNA reads TGTGCCAGCAGCGTGGACCCCACAGGTCCGGGCGAGCAGTACTTC.

This chain uses TRBV5-1 with TRBJ1-1; a weak D match, TRBD1 (5 bases). The CDR3 has 12 residues. The V end was cut by 4 bases, the J end by 12 bases, with 16 bases between. Germline V gene data show CDR1 as SGHRS and CDR2 as YFSETQ. CDR3 sequence reads: CASSRDRSGTFF. CDR3 bases: TGCGCCAGCAGCCGAGACAGAAGTGGGACTTTCTTT.

The genes are TRBV4-1 and TRBJ2-7, with 10 bases matching TRBD1. Germline V gene sequence: CDR1 MGHRA, CDR2 YSYEKL. V trimming: 4 bases; J trimming: 2 bases; junction bases outside the gene matches: 8. The CDR3 is 16 amino acids. CDR3 in DNA: TGCGCCAGCAGCCCACCCGGGACAGGGGATCCCTACGAGCAGTACTTC. This sequence encodes CASSPPGTGDPYEQYF.

This chain links TRBV7-9 with TRBJ1-1, with 7 bases that match TRBD1. CDR1 and CDR2 (germline): SEHNR, FQNEAQ (reference sequence). Trimming took 5 bases from V and 5 from J; bases not matched to a gene: 8. The CDR3 covers 14 residues. The CDR3 DNA sequence: TGTGCCAGCAGCCCAAAGGGGGCTAGTACTGAAGCTTTCTTT. Translating it yields CASSPKGASTEAFF. Using reference TRBV7-9 and TRBJ1-1 for the parts outside the CDR3, the full variable domain is DTGVSQNPRHKITKRGQNVTFRCDPISEHNRLYWYRQTLGQGPEFLTYFQNEAQLEKSRLLSDRFSAERPKGSFSTLEIQRTEQGDSAMYLCASSPKGASTEAFFGQGTRLTVV.

The J gene is TRBJ2-1, the V gene TRBV2, with 9 nucleotides matching TRBD2. CDR1 and CDR2 from the germline V gene are SNHLY and FYNNEI. The CDR3 is made up of 15 amino acids. J lost 6 bases, V lost 5 bases, and 8 bases had no gene match. This chain's CDR3 is CASSWVSGSPNEQFF. The CDR3 DNA reads as TGTGCCAGCAGTTGGGTTAGCGGGAGCCCCAATGAGCAGTTCTTC.

This chain joins TRBV30 and TRBJ1-2; D gene ambiguous. This CDR3 has 12 amino acids. CDR1 is GTSNPN, CDR2 SVGIG, per germline (reference sequence). Deletions cut 2 bases from V and 5 bases from J, with 9 bases between. CDR3 nucleotides: TGTGCCTGGAGTAACAGTTTTTATGGCTACACCTTC. This sequence encodes CAWSNSFYGYTF.

The chain's CDR3 is CASSVVPTGGGGTEAFF. The CDR3 bases are TGTGCCAGCAGCGTAGTTCCGACAGGGGGCGGAGGCACTGAAGCTTTCTTT. V gene TRBV9 combines with J gene TRBJ1-1; TRBD1 matches at 10 bases. The CDR3 consists of 17 residues. CDR1 SGDLS and CDR2 YYNGEE come from the germline V gene. J gave up 4 bases and V 0 bases, and 9 bases lay outside the gene matches.

The rearrangement joins TRBV29-1 to TRBJ1-1; possible D gene TRBD1, 5 bases. Trimming pared 1 base from V and 2 bases from J, leaving 14 bases between. The CDR3 is made up of 15 amino acids. The V gene's germline CDR1 is SQVTM and CDR2 ANQGSEA. This CDR3 is CSVEGGEILNTEAFF. The CDR3 nucleotides are TGCAGCGTTGAAGGGGGGGAGATCCTAAACACTGAAGCTTTCTTT.

V usage is TRBV5-4 and J usage is TRBJ2-7; TRBD2 agrees at 12 bases. Germline CDR1 reads SGHNT; CDR2 reads YYREEE (reference sequence). The CDR3 length is 15 residues. V trimming: 0 bases; J trimming: 2 bases; junction bases outside the gene matches: 0. DNA for the CDR3: TGTGCCAGCAGCTTGGGGACTAGCGGGACCTACGAGCAGTACTTC. This translates into CASSLGTSGTYEQYF.

This chain links TRBV25-1 with TRBJ1-2; perhaps TRBD1 as D (5 bases). Trimming took off 1 base at V and 7 bases at J, with 10 bases between the two ends. The CDR3 runs 13 residues. From germline, CDR1 is MGHDK and CDR2 SYGVNS. CDR3 DNA sequence: TGTGCCAGCAGTGAATGGGGGGGAGCTGGCTACACCTTC. Its translation: CASSEWGGAGYTF.

The genes are TRBV9 and TRBJ2-1; 7 bases map to TRBD1. The CDR3 is made up of 15 amino acids. The junction had 6 bases not matched to a gene; V was cut back by 5 bases and J by 1 base. Germline assignment: CDR1 SGDLS and CDR2 YYNGEE. CDR3 coding DNA: TGTGCCAGCAGTTCGGGGACAGCTTCCTACAATGAGCAGTTCTTC. Protein sequence: CASSSGTASYNEQFF.

CDR3 nucleotide sequence: TGTGCCAGCAGTTACGGGACAGGAGGGGATAAAGCTTTCTTT. Protein product: CASSYGTGGDKAFF. The J gene is TRBJ1-1, the V gene TRBV6-6; TRBD1 matches 8 bases. The CDR3 spans 14 residues. From germline, CDR1 is MNHNY and CDR2 SVGAGI (reference sequence). The V segment lost 2 bases and the J segment 9 bases; nucleotides outside the gene matches: 8.

The chain employs TRBV18 and TRBJ1-1; possible D gene TRBD1, 6 bases. The CDR3 runs 16 residues. Germline V gene data show CDR1 as KGHSH and CDR2 as LQKENI. V lost 1 base to trimming and J lost 3 bases, with 15 bases between them. The CDR3 DNA follows: TGTGCCAGCTCACCACAAGGACAGAGGGCTCACACTGAAGCTTTCTTT. It specifies CASSPQGQRAHTEAFF.

The DNA of the CDR3 is TGCGCCAGCAGTGGAGGGGGCACTGAAGCTTTCTTT. Protein product: CASSGGGTEAFF. This chain uses TRBV10-1 with TRBJ1-1; weak D call: TRBD1 (6 bases). Germline loops: CDR1 WNHNN, CDR2 SYGVQD (reference sequence). The V and J ends lost 4 bases and 4 bases respectively, with 7 bases between them. This CDR3 comprises 12 residues.